This T cell receptor beta chain was observed in a study of T cells in Graves' hyperthyroidism and ophthalmopathy. This clonotype was observed many times. The CDR3 length is 14 residues. CDR1 SGHAT and CDR2 FQNNGV come from the germline V gene. V lost 7 bases to trimming and J lost 1 base, with 13 bases between them. The investigators amplified TCR beta CDR3 regions from RNA transcripts. Using the HTBI primer set, a first-round RT-PCR was run on the TCR CDR3. Each CDR3 protein gets one entry after TCRdb re-called the multiplex PCR reads with MiXCR. In the table there are more than 300,000 distinct CDR3 sequences, roughly 13% of which are singletons. Any patient presenting with uncontrolled infection, other autoimmune disease, pregnancy or lactation was left out. Diagnoses rested on clinical symptoms, serum thyroxine and TRAb, thyroid ultrasound and orbital computed tomography.

Sequencing input: blood. The chain has TRBV11-2 and TRBJ1-1; perhaps TRBD1 as D (5 bases). The receptor was isolated from a woman aged 18-29 years with Graves' hyperthyroidism. CDR3: CASTLQETNTEAFF. The DNA for the CDR3 is TGTGCCAGCACCCTACAGGAAACGAACACTGAAGCTTTCTTT.